The 27 T cell receptor beta chains listed next were all sequenced from one sample in a study of post-analysis software for immune sequencing data. Unique molecular identifiers were built into the TCR beta cDNA libraries. TCRdb processed the PCR reads anew with MiXCR; each CDR3 protein has one entry. The repertoire holds under 900,000 distinct CDR3 sequences, with approximately 57% as singletons. Whole-study findings and limits: Included in a set of about 5 TRBV segments more frequent in patients than controls were TRBV5-6, TRBV5-1 and TRBV20-1.

Antigens for these TCRs are unknown. Sequencing was done on a sample of blood. These TCRs come from a girl aged 5-17 years with multiple sclerosis.

This chain joins TRBV9 and TRBJ1-2, with D perhaps TRBD1 (6 bases). Germline CDR1 and CDR2: SGDLS and YYNGEE. The V gene lost 0 bases and the J gene lost 5 bases, with 14 bases spanning the gap. The CDR3 covers 15 residues. The CDR3 here is CASSVGVTGAYGYTF. CDR3 DNA sequence: TGTGCCAGCAGCGTAGGGGTGACAGGTGCTTATGGCTACACCTTC.

J is TRBJ1-2 and V is TRBV18, with 7 nucleotides matching TRBD1. V lost 6 bases, J lost 4 bases, and 14 bases stayed unmatched. The germline V gene encodes CDR1 KGHSH and CDR2 LQKENI. This CDR3 contains 16 residues. The CDR3 DNA is TGTGCCAGCTCCGTACTTTCCGGGACAGAGATCTATGGCTACACCTTC. It encodes CASSVLSGTEIYGYTF.

The chain links TRBV28 to TRBJ1-5; possibly TRBD1 for D (5 bases). Germline V gives CDR1 MDHEN, CDR2 SYDVKM. The CDR3 is made up of 15 amino acids. The V end lost 2 bases, the J end lost 4 bases, and 12 bases lay between the germline ends. CDR3 sequence: CASSLSAPGNQPQHF. CDR3 coding DNA: TGTGCCAGCAGTTTAAGCGCCCCAGGGAATCAGCCCCAGCATTTT.

This clonotype was seen only a few times. The rearrangement uses TRBV5-1 and TRBJ2-7; 9 positions match TRBD2. Germline loops: CDR1 SGHRS, CDR2 YFSETQ. Losses at the gene ends were 2 bases for V and 2 bases for J; bases not matched to a gene: 8. The CDR3 length is 16 residues. The CDR3 nucleotides read TGCGCCAGCAGCTTACACGGGACTAGCAGCACCTACGAGCAGTACTTC. The encoded protein is CASSLHGTSSTYEQYF. Variable domain in full (rest from reference TRBV5-1 and TRBJ2-7): KAGVTQTPRYLIKTRGQQVTLSCSPISGHRSVSWYQQTPGQGLQFLFEYFSETQRNKGNFPGRFSGRQFSNSRSEMNVSTLELGDSALYLCASSLHGTSSTYEQYFGPGTRLTVT.

This chain connects TRBV18 to TRBJ2-3, with D possibly TRBD2 on 6 matching bases. CDR3 length: 15 residues. V lost 2 bases to trimming and J lost 2 bases, with 11 bases between them. Germline V gives CDR1 KGHSH, CDR2 LQKENI. CDR3: CASSPRLALTDTQYF. For the CDR3, the DNA is TGTGCCAGCTCACCAAGGCTAGCGCTCACAGATACGCAGTATTTT.

J is TRBJ2-1 and V is TRBV10-3, with 8 bases that match TRBD2. V lost 10 bases and J lost 8; bases outside the gene matches: 10. Germline loops: CDR1 ENHRY, CDR2 SYGVKD. This CDR3 has 13 amino acids. This chain's CDR3 is CATKQREYHEQFF. DNA of the CDR3: TGTGCCACGAAGCAGCGGGAGTATCATGAGCAGTTCTTC.

This clonotype was recorded at least ten times. The chain employs TRBV20-1 and TRBJ2-5; 9 bases align to TRBD2. V shed 3 bases and J 2 bases; nucleotides not matched to a gene: 10. Germline V gives CDR1 DFQATT, CDR2 SNEGSKA (reference sequence). This CDR3 has 16 residues. The CDR3 DNA follows: TGCAGTGCTAGGAGTGTGGTAGCGGGGGATCAAGAGACCCAGTACTTC. Protein: CSARSVVAGDQETQYF.

The CDR3 region has the DNA TGTGCCAGCAGCTTAGCTGTCAGTCCCTACGAGCAGTACTTC. Translated, it gives CASSLAVSPYEQYF. The chain has TRBV7-9 and TRBJ2-7; D remains unclear. In germline, CDR1 is SEHNR, CDR2 FQNEAQ (reference sequence). V lost 0 bases to trimming and J lost 2 bases, with 8 bases between them. There are 14 residues in the CDR3.

V is TRBV5-1 and J is TRBJ1-2; D remains unclear. The CDR3 is made up of 13 amino acids. V lost 7 bases to trimming and J lost 3 bases, with 13 bases between them. Germline lookup yields CDR1 SGHRS and CDR2 YFSETQ. CDR3 in DNA: TGCGCCAGCGCCCCGACGAGAGACTATGGCTACACCTTC. It translates to CASAPTRDYGYTF.

The chain joins TRBV3-1 to TRBJ2-1, with 9 bases matching TRBD2. V was pared by 0 bases and J by 2 bases, with 2 bases of the junction left unmatched. The CDR3 contains 16 residues. Germline V gene lookup returns CDR1 LGHDT and CDR2 YNNKEL (reference sequence). The DNA of the CDR3 is TGTGCCAGCAGCCAAGAAGGCGGGAGGGCCTACAATGAGCAGTTCTTC. It specifies CASSQEGGRAYNEQFF.

This chain joins TRBV5-1 and TRBJ1-1; 7 positions agree with TRBD1. Germline-derived CDR1 and CDR2 are SGHRS and YFSETQ. The CDR3 has 16 residues. V dropped 4 bases and J dropped 1; count of bases not matched to a gene: 10. The CDR3 sequence: CASSPQGGAPNTEAFF. The DNA for the CDR3 is TGCGCCAGCAGCCCTCAGGGGGGGGCACCGAACACTGAAGCTTTCTTT.

This clonotype was recorded once. The chain recombines TRBV20-1 with TRBJ2-5; D gene unclear. The germline V and J ends were trimmed by 1 base and 5 bases, with 11 bases remaining between them. Germline V gene sequence: CDR1 DFQATT, CDR2 SNEGSKA (reference sequence). There are 13 residues in the CDR3. Here the CDR3 reads CSARGIVRETQYF. CDR3 DNA: TGCAGTGCTAGAGGGATAGTACGGGAGACCCAGTACTTC.

V and J are TRBV12-3 or TRBV12-4 and TRBJ1-6; 8 bases fit TRBD1. The length of the CDR3 is 16 residues. V lost 0 bases and J lost 8; bases outside the gene matches: 6. Here the CDR3 reads CASSLAGTGVYSPLHF. CDR3 in DNA: TGTGCCAGCAGTTTAGCCGGGACAGGAGTGTATTCACCCCTCCACTTT.

This clonotype was recorded only once. The chain couples TRBV7-3 to TRBJ1-1; weak D call: TRBD1 (5 bases). The V gene's germline CDR1 is SGHTA and CDR2 FQGTGA. V shed 5 bases and J shed 4 bases, with 14 bases lying between them. This CDR3 region has 14 residues. CDR3: CASSPGGGTTEAFF. The CDR3 bases are TGTGCCAGCAGCCCCGGGGGAGGAACCACTGAAGCTTTCTTT.

A word on this clonotype: The germline gene is not matched at one end of the junction; a read error may be the cause. This sequence joins TRBV7-7 and TRBJ2-1; 8 bases are a match to TRBD2. Germline V gives CDR1 SSHAT, CDR2 FNYEAQ (reference sequence). The CDR3 length is 16 residues. CDR3 amino acids: CASSLALSGAYNEQFF. DNA for the CDR3: TGTGCTAGCAGCTTAGCGCTTAGCGGGGCTTACAATGAGCAGTTCTTC.

A remark on this clonotype: The CDR3 does not close with the conserved phenylalanine or tryptophan, likely indicating a read error. This chain's CDR3 is CASSQDGLNFPYGYTV. The CDR3 nucleotides read TGTGCCAGCAGCCAAGATGGGCTTAACTTTCCCTATGGCTACACCGTC. V and J are TRBV3-1 and TRBJ1-2; D uncertain. V was pared by 0 bases and J by 4 bases, with 15 bases between. The length of the CDR3 is 16 residues. Germline CDR1 reads LGHDT; CDR2 reads YNNKEL (reference sequence).

The V call is TRBV7-3, the J call TRBJ2-3; D is possibly TRBD2 (6 bases). The CDR3 runs 14 residues. CDR1 is SGHTA, CDR2 FQGTGA, per germline. V was cut by 5 bases and J by 7 bases, with 16 bases left in between. This CDR3 reads CASSPRLVGHTQYF. The CDR3 DNA sequence: TGTGCCAGCAGCCCCAGACTAGTAGGCCATACGCAGTATTTT. Supplemented by reference TRBV7-3 and TRBJ2-3, the full variable domain reads GAGVSQTPSNKVTEKGKYVELRCDPISGHTALYWYRQSLGQGPEFLIYFQGTGAADDSGLPNDRFFAVRPEGSVSTLKIQRTERGDSAVYLCASSPRLVGHTQYFGPGTRLTVL.

This chain joins TRBV4-2 and TRBJ2-7; TRBD2 agrees at 9 bases. Unmatched junction bases numbered 12, after V lost 0 bases and J lost 0 bases. The germline CDR1 and CDR2 sequences are LGHNA and YNFKEQ. The CDR3 totals 19 residues. In nucleotides, the CDR3 is TGTGCCAGCAGCCAAGATCGCTTCACAGCGGGAGGCCACTCCTACGAGCAGTACTTC. Protein product: CASSQDRFTAGGHSYEQYF.

V is TRBV27 and J is TRBJ2-7, with D possibly called TRBD1 or TRBD2 (5 bases each). The CDR3 is 15 amino acids. Germline assignment: CDR1 MNHEY and CDR2 SMNVEV (reference sequence). V was clipped by 6 bases and J by 0 bases, with 15 bases between them. CDR3 DNA: TGTGCCAGCAGAGACCGGGACGGGAACTCCTACGAGCAGTACTTC. It translates to CASRDRDGNSYEQYF.

The chain uses TRBV4-1 and TRBJ2-5; D call uncertain. Germline V gene data show CDR1 as MGHRA and CDR2 as YSYEKL. V was pared by 10 bases and J by 5 bases, with 14 bases between. This CDR3 has 12 amino acids. CDR3 loop: CATFKGVETQYF. Written as DNA, the CDR3 is TGCGCCACGTTCAAGGGCGTGGAGACCCAGTACTTC.

For the CDR3, the DNA is TGTGCCAGCAGCTTTCCACCGGAAGCGGGAGTCCTAACCGGGGAGCTGTTTTTT. This gives the protein CASSFPPEAGVLTGELFF. V gene TRBV7-2 combines with J gene TRBJ2-2; 8 bases map to TRBD2. V shed 3 bases, J shed 5 bases, and the junction held 14 bases outside the gene matches. CDR3 length: 18 residues. Germline V gene data show CDR1 as SGHTA and CDR2 as FQGNSA.

This clonotype showed up just a few times. The chain recombines TRBV29-1 with TRBJ2-3; tentative D call: TRBD2 (5 bases). The CDR3 contains 13 residues. The V gene lost 0 bases and the J gene lost 5 bases, with 9 bases spanning the gap. From germline, CDR1 is SQVTM and CDR2 ANQGSEA. In DNA, the CDR3 is TGCAGCGTTGAAGATTGGGCGGGAGATACGCAGTATTTT. Translated, it gives CSVEDWAGDTQYF.

This clonotype was seen more than once but under ten times. The chain has TRBV18 and TRBJ2-3; unclear D gene. CDR3 length: 13 amino acids. CDR1 KGHSH and CDR2 LQKENI come from the germline V gene. V lost 2 bases and J lost 5, with 8 bases in between. The CDR3 is CASSPSGGDTQYF. The CDR3 coding sequence is TGTGCCAGCTCACCATCCGGTGGAGATACGCAGTATTTT.

The genes are TRBV19 and TRBJ2-7; D may match TRBD1 or TRBD2 (5 bases each). V lost 4 bases and J lost 0, with 13 bases in between. This CDR3 has 15 residues. Looked up from germline, CDR1 is LNHDA and CDR2 is SQIVND (reference sequence). As DNA, the CDR3 is TGTGCCAGTAGTACGGGACGGCACACCTCCTACGAGCAGTACTTC. Protein: CASSTGRHTSYEQYF.

This clonotype occurred a few times. This rearrangement joins TRBV7-9 to TRBJ2-2, with TRBD1 identical over 7 bases. V lost 8 bases, J lost 3 bases, and 6 bases stayed unmatched. CDR1 and CDR2 from the germline V gene are SEHNR and FQNEAQ (reference sequence). The CDR3 length is 14 residues. The CDR3 region has the DNA TGTGCCAGCGCGACAGGGTCGGACACCGGGGAGCTGTTTTTT. It encodes CASATGSDTGELFF.

This chain joins TRBV3-1 and TRBJ1-1, with no clear D. Germline loops: CDR1 LGHDT, CDR2 YNNKEL (reference sequence). V was clipped by 0 bases and J by 5 bases, with 10 bases between them. CDR3 size: 14 residues. CDR3 amino acids: CASSQDRGWTEAFF. CDR3 nucleotide sequence: TGTGCCAGCAGCCAAGACCGAGGGTGGACTGAAGCTTTCTTT.

The chain recombines TRBV20-1 with TRBJ2-5; D is possibly TRBD2 (5 bases). The CDR3 is 14 residues long. The ends were cut back, 3 bases at V and 11 bases at J, with 22 bases in the middle. The V gene's germline CDR1 is DFQATT and CDR2 SNEGSKA (reference sequence). Here the CDR3 reads CSASYRGIIGEQYF. The CDR3 nucleotides are TGCAGTGCTAGCTACCGGGGTATCATTGGGGAGCAGTACTTC.